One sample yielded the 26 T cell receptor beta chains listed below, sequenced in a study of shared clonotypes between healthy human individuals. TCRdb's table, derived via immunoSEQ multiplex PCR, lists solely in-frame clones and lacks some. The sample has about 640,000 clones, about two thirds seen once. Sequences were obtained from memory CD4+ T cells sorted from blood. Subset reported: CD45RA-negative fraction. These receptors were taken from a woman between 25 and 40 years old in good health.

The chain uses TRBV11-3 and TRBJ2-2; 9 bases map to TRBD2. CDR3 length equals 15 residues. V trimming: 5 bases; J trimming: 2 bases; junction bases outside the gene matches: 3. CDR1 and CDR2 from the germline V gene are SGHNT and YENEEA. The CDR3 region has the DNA TGTGCCAGCAGCAAACTAGCGGGTAACACCGGGGAGCTGTTTTTT. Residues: CASSKLAGNTGELFF.

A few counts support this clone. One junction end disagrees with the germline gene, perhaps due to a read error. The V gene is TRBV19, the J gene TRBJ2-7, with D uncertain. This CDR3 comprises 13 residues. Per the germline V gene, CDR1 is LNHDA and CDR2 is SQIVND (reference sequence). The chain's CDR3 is CASSVDLNYEQYF. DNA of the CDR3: TGTGCCAGTAGTGTAGACCTAAACTACGAGCAGTACTTC.

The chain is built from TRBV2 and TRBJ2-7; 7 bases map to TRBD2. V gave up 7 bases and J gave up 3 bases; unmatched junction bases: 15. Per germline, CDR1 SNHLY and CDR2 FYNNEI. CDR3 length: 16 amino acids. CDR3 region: CASTTLGGAYYYEQYF. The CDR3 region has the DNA TGTGCCAGCACCACTCTGGGAGGGGCATATTACTACGAGCAGTACTTC.

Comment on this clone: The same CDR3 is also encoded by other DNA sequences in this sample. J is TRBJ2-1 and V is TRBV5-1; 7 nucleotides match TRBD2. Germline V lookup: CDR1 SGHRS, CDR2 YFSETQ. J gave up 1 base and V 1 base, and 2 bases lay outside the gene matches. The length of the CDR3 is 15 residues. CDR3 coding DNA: TGCGCCAGCAGCTTGCCTAGCGGATCCTACAATGAGCAGTTCTTC. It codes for CASSLPSGSYNEQFF.

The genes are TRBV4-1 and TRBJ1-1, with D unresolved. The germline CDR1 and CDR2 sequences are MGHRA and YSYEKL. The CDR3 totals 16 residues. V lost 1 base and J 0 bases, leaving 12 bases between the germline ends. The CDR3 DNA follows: TGCGCCAGCAGCCAAGTCTTAGACACTTTGAACACTGAAGCTTTCTTT. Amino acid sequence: CASSQVLDTLNTEAFF.

The CDR3 sequence: CASSLSGRNTEAFF. Here the CDR3 DNA reads TGCGCCAGCAGCTTGAGCGGCAGAAACACTGAAGCTTTCTTT. The chain carries TRBV5-1 and TRBJ1-1; no reliable D call. The V end was cut by 1 base, the J end by 2 bases, with 9 bases between. The CDR3 covers 14 residues. CDR1 and CDR2 (germline): SGHRS, YFSETQ. Based on the CDR3 plus reference TRBV5-1 and TRBJ1-1, the full variable domain is KAGVTQTPRYLIKTRGQQVTLSCSPISGHRSVSWYQQTPGQGLQFLFEYFSETQRNKGNFPGRFSGRQFSNSRSEMNVSTLELGDSALYLCASSLSGRNTEAFFGQGTRLTVV.

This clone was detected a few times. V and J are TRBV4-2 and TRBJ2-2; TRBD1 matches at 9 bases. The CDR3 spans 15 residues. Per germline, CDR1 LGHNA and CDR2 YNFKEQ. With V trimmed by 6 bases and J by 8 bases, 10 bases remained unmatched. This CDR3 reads CASSPGTGLNGELFF. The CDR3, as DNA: TGTGCCAGCAGTCCCGGGACAGGGCTTAATGGGGAGCTGTTTTTT.

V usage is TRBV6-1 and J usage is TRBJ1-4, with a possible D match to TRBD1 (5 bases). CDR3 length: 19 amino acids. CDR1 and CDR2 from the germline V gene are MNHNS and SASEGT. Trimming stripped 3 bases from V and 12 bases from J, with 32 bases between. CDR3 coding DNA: TGTGCCAGCAGTGATCTAATCGGTTTCAAAGGTGCACATCGGGGGGAACTGTTTTTT. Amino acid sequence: CASSDLIGFKGAHRGELFF.

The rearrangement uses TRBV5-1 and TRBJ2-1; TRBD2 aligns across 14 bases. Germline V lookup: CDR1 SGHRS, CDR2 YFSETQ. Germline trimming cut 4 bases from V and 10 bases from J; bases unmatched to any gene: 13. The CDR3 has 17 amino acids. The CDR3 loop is CASSLPGTSGSSNEQFF. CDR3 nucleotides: TGCGCCAGCAGCCTCCCCGGGACTAGCGGGAGCTCCAACGAGCAGTTCTTC.

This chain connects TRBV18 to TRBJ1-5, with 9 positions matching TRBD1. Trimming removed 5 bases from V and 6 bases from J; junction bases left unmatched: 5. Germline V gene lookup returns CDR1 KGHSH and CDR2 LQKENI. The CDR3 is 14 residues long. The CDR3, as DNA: TGTGCCAGCTCAGACAGGGGGGATGTTCAGCCCCAGCATTTT. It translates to CASSDRGDVQPQHF.

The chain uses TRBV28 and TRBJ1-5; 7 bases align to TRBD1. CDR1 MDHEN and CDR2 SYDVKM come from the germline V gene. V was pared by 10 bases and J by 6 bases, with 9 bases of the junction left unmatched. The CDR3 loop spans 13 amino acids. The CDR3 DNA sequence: TGTGCCACCCTTCAGACAGGGCCTCAGCCCCAGCATTTT. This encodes CATLQTGPQPQHF.

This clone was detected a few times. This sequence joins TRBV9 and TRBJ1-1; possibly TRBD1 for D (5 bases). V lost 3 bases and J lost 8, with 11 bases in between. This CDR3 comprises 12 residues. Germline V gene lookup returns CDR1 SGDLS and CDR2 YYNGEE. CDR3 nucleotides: TGTGCCAGCAGCGGAACAGGTCGCGAAGCTTTCTTT. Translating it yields CASSGTGREAFF.

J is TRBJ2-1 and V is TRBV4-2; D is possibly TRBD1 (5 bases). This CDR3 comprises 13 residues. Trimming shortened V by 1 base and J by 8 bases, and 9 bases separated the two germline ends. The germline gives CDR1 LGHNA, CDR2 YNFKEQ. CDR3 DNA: TGTGCCAGCAGCCAAGCCCTAGGGGATGAGCAGTTCTTC. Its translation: CASSQALGDEQFF.

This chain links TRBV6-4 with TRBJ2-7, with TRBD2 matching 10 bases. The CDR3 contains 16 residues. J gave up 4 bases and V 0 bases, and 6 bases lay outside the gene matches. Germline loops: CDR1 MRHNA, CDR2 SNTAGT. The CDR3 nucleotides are TGTGCCAGCAGTGACTCATTCGCTAGCGGGAGTTACGAGCAGTACTTC. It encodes CASSDSFASGSYEQYF.

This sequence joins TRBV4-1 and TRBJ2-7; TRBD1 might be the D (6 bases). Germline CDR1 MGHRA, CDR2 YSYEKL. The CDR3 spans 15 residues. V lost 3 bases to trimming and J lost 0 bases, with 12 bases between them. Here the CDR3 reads CASSHPGQSSYEQYF. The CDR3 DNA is TGCGCCAGCAGCCATCCCGGACAGAGCTCCTACGAGCAGTACTTC.

The CDR3 region is CASSQSRTSGGNEQFF. CDR3 DNA: TGCGCCAGCAGTCAAAGTAGGACTAGCGGGGGGAATGAGCAGTTCTTC. The genes are TRBV5-1 and TRBJ2-1; 14 nucleotides match TRBD2. J was trimmed by 7 bases and V by 5 bases; bases with no gene match: 8. Germline V gives CDR1 SGHRS, CDR2 YFSETQ. This CDR3 is 16 amino acids long.

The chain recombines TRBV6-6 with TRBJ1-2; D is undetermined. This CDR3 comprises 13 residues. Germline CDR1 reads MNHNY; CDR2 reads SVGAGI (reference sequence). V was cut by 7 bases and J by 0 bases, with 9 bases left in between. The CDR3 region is CASMSQANYGYTF. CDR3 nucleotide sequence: TGTGCCAGCATGAGCCAGGCTAACTATGGCTACACCTTC.

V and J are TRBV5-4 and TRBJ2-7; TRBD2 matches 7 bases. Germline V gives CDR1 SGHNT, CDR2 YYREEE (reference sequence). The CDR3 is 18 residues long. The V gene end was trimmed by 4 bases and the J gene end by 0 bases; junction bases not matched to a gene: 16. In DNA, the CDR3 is TGTGCCAGCAGCCAAGGCATACCGGGAGGACTACTCTCCTACGAGCAGTACTTC. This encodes CASSQGIPGGLLSYEQYF.

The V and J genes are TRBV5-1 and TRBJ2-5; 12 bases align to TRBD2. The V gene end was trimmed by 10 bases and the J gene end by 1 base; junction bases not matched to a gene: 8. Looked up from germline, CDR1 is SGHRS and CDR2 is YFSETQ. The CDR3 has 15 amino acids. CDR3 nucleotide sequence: TGCGCCTCCGGGACTAGCGGGTCCACCCAAGAGACCCAGTACTTC. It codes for CASGTSGSTQETQYF.

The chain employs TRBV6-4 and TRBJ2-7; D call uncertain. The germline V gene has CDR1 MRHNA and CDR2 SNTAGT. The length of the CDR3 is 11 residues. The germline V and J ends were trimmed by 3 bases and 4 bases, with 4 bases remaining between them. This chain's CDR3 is CASSESYEQYF. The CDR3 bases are TGTGCCAGCAGTGAGTCATACGAGCAGTACTTC.

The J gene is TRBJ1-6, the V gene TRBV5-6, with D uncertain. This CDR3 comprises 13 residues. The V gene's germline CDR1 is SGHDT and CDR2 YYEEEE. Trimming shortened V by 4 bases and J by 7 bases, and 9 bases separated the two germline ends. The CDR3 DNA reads TGTGCCAGCAGCGTCCGGTTAAATTCACCCCTCCACTTT. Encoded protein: CASSVRLNSPLHF.

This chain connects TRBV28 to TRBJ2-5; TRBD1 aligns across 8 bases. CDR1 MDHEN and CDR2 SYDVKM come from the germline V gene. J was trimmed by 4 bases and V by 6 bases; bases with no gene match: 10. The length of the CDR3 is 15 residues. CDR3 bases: TGTGCCAGCAGCTTACCCAGGGGGCTAAGAGAGACCCAGTACTTC. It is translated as CASSLPRGLRETQYF.

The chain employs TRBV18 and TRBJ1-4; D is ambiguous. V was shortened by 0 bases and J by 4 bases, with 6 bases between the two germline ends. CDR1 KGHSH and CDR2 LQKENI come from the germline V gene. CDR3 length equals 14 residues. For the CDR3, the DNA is TGTGCCAGCTCACCACCAGAAGTTAATGAAAAACTGTTTTTT. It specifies CASSPPEVNEKLFF.

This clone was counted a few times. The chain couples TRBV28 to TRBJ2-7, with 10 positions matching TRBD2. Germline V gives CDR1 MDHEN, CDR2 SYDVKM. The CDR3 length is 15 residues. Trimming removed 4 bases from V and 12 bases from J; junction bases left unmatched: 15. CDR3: CASSWGGLARLERYF. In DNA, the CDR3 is TGTGCCAGCAGTTGGGGGGGACTAGCGAGACTCGAAAGGTACTTC.

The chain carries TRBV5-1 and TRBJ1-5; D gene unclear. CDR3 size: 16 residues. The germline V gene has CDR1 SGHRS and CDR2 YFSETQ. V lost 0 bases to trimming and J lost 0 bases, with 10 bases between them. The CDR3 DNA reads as TGCGCCAGCAGCTTGGTGCCCGTTGATAGCAATCAGCCCCAGCATTTT. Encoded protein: CASSLVPVDSNQPQHF. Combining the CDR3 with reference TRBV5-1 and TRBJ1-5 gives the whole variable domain KAGVTQTPRYLIKTRGQQVTLSCSPISGHRSVSWYQQTPGQGLQFLFEYFSETQRNKGNFPGRFSGRQFSNSRSEMNVSTLELGDSALYLCASSLVPVDSNQPQHFGDGTRLSIL.

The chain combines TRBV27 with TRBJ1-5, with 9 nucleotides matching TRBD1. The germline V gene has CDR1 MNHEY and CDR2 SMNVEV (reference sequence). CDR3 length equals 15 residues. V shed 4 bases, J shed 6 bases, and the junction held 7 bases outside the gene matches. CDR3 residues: CASSSGQGVGQPQHF. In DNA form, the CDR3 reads TGTGCCAGCAGTTCGGGACAGGGAGTAGGTCAGCCCCAGCATTTT.